This TCR beta chain comes out of a study of cytomegalovirus exposure and HLA in healthy donors. General study findings and limits: By a later analysis, the bulk of CMV-associated TCR beta chains appeared HLA-restricted. Equally common other TCR beta chains were less clonally expanded than HLA-associated ones, a later analysis found. In a later analysis, TCR beta V- and J-gene trimming was associated with a missense DCLRE1C variant.

The PCR had 60 Vbeta and 13 Jbeta primers. Only in-frame clones appear in the TCRdb table, and some are missing; sequencing was by immunoSEQ multiplex PCR. The sample contains approximately 180,000 clones, approximately 78% of which appear only once. The V and J ends lost 4 bases and 7 bases, in that order; junction bases with no gene match: 10. The germline V gene has CDR1 SGHRS and CDR2 YFSETQ. This CDR3 has 14 residues. A remark on this clone: What it binds is unknown.

The genes are TRBV5-1 and TRBJ1-1; 7 bases are a match to TRBD1. The sequence was collected from a woman aged 50 to 60 in good health and CMV-seropositive. Sequencing was done on a sample of PBMCs. CDR3: CASSVDRVGDEAFF. The CDR3 DNA reads TGCGCCAGCAGCGTAGACAGGGTCGGTGATGAAGCTTTCTTT.